Sequencing of this T cell receptor beta chain was carried out in a study of blood T cell repertoires in COVID-19. On the study more broadly: Whether acute or convalescent, the COVID-19 samples came from the United States, Italy and Spain. PBMCs, B-cell-depleted T cells, or T cells provided the cDNA or gDNA that made up the material.

V lost 7 bases and J lost 0; bases outside the gene matches: 5. The length of the CDR3 is 14 residues. In germline, CDR1 is SGHRS, CDR2 YFSETQ. Clones were sequenced by immunoSEQ multiplex PCR, and TCRdb holds only the in-frame ones, with some missing. The data show around 63,000 clones, approximately 90% seen once. The chain employs TRBV5-1 and TRBJ2-3, with 7 bases that match TRBD1. The specimen sequenced was peripheral blood. The receptor's source is a woman between 55 and 75 years old with acute or convalescent COVID-19. CDR3 protein: CASRTGTSTDTQYF. CDR3 sequence (DNA): TGCGCCAGCCGGACAGGTACTAGCACAGATACGCAGTATTTT.